Following are 2 T cell receptor beta chains from one sample sequenced in a study of T cell repertoires in cytomegalovirus infection. TCRdb ran MiXCR on the reads and lists one entry per CDR3 protein. The sample has almost 300,000 distinct CDR3 sequences, approximately 10% seen once. The sequenced sample was PBMCs. These receptors came from a human donor in good health (CMV status not recorded). Some clones in this sample may be carry-over from other donors' samples.

This clonotype has ten or more counts. The chain combines TRBV6-6 with TRBJ2-5, with D unclear. The CDR3 spans 11 residues. The germline gives CDR1 MNHNY, CDR2 SVGAGI (reference sequence). V lost 5 bases to trimming and J lost 5 bases, with 6 bases between them. The CDR3 loop reads CASSQKETQYF. The CDR3 DNA reads TGTGCCAGCAGTCAGAAGGAGACCCAGTACTTC.

This clonotype has ten or more counts. The chain links TRBV3-1 to TRBJ1-1; no reliable D call. V lost 3 bases and J 1 base, leaving 9 bases between the germline ends. The V gene's germline CDR1 is LGHDT and CDR2 YNNKEL (reference sequence). This CDR3 has 14 amino acids. CDR3 sequence: CASSQFQTNTEAFF. The DNA for the CDR3 is TGTGCCAGCAGCCAGTTTCAGACGAACACTGAAGCTTTCTTT.